The T cell receptor (beta chain) under discussion was sequenced for a study of regulatory T cells in long-lasting Graves disease. iRepertoire HTBI primers and Arm-PCR of CDR3 regions built TCR beta libraries. MiXCR, run by TCRdb on the multiplex PCR reads, gives a single entry per CDR3 protein. The sample holds a few hundred thousand distinct CDR3 sequences, 16% seen once. Described time point: newly diagnosed GD, antithyroid drugs for less than 3 months. The authors made the TCR library using RNA they extracted from PBMCs. It was American Thyroid Association guidelines that determined Graves' disease diagnosis. The V end was cut by 0 bases, the J end by 7 bases, with 17 bases between. The CDR3 length is 16 residues. Germline CDR1 KGHSH, CDR2 LQKENI. This clonotype was counted at least ten times. Its antigen remains unknown. Overall study findings and caveats: Favored gene segments in persistent disease were TRBV28, TRBJ1-2 and TRBJ2-5. Study was limited to peripheral blood, excluding thyroid tissue.

Another study also made use of these data, one on T cells in Graves' hyperthyroidism and ophthalmopathy.

The J gene is TRBJ2-3, the V gene TRBV18; D may be TRBD2 (6 bases). The TCR comes from a man between 40 and 49 years old with Graves disease. The sample was peripheral blood mononuclear cells (PBMCs), taken at new diagnosis, from a patient treated with antithyroid drugs. This CDR3 reads CASSPPGLVGLHTQYF. For the CDR3, the DNA is TGTGCCAGCTCACCACCGGGCCTAGTGGGACTTCATACGCAGTATTTT.